This TCR beta chain was obtained from a study of CD8+ T cells in alopecia areata. V lost 6 bases to trimming and J lost 2 bases; unmatched junction nucleotides: 4. The germline CDR1 and CDR2 sequences are SGHTA and FQGNSA. This CDR3 is built from 16 residues. cDNA prepared by RNA extraction and subsequent reverse transcription served as the template for sequencing. The table came from immunoSEQ multiplex PCR; TCRdb's copy has only in-frame clones and leaves some out. The data show more than 200,000 clones, less than 80% seen once. The TCR originated in a human donor with alopecia areata. The starting material was CD4+ T cells sorted from blood, obtained at week 0. The chain has TRBV7-2 and TRBJ2-5; 15 bases fit TRBD2. The CDR3, as DNA: TGTGCCAGCAGGATGGGACTAGCGGGGGGTCAAGAGACCCAGTACTTC. Its protein is CASRMGLAGGQETQYF.